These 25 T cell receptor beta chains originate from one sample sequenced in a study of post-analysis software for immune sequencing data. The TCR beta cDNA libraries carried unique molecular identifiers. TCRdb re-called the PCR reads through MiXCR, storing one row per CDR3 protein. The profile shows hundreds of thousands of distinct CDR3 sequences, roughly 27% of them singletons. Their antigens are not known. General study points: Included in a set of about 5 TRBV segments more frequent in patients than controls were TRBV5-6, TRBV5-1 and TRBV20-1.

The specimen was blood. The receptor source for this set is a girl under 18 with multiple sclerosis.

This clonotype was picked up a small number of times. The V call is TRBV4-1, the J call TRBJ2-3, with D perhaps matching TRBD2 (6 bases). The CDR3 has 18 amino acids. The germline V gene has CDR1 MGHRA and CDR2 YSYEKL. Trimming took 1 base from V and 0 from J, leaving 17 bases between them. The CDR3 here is CASSQVESWAGSTDTQYF. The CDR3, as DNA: TGCGCCAGCAGCCAAGTGGAGTCGTGGGCGGGGAGCACAGATACGCAGTATTTT.

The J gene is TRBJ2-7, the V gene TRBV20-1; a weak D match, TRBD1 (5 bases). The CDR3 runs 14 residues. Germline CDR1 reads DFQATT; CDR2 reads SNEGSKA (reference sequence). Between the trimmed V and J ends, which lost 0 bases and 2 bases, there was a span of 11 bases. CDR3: CSARDPAGPYEQYF. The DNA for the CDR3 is TGCAGTGCTAGAGATCCGGCAGGGCCCTACGAGCAGTACTTC.

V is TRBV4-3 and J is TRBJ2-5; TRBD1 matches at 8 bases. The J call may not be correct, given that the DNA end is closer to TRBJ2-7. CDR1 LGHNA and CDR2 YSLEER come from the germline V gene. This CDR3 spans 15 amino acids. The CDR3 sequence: CASSQDSGTGCEQYF. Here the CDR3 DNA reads TGCGCCAGCAGCCAAGATTCGGGGACAGGCTGCGAGCAGTACTTC.

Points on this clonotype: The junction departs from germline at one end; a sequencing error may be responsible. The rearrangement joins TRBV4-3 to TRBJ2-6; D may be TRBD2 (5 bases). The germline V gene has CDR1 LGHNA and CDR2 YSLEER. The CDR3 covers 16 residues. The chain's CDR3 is CTSSQDRGTGANVLTF. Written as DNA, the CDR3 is TGCACCAGCAGCCAAGATAGAGGGACTGGGGCCAACGTCCTGACTTTC.

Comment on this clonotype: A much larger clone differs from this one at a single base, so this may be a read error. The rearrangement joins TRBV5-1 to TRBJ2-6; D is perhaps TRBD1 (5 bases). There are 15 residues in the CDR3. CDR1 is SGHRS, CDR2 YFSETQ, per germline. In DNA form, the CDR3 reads TGCGCCAGCAGCTTGACAGGTTCTGGGGCCAACGCCCTGACTTTC. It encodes CASSLTGSGANALTF.

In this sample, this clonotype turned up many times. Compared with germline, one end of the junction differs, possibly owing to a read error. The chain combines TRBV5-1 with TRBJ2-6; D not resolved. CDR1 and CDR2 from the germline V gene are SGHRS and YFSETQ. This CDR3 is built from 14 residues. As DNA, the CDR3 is TGTGCCAGCAGCTTGGGCTCTGGGGCCAACGTCCTGACTTTC. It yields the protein CASSLGSGANVLTF.

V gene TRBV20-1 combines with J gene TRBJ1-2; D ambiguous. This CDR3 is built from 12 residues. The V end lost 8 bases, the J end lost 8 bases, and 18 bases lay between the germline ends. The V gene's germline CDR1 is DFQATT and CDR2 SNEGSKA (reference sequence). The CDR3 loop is CSSRRPIVGYTF. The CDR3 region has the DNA TGCAGTTCCCGGCGGCCGATCGTGGGCTACACCTTC.

In DNA, the CDR3 is TGTGCCAGCAGCCACGCCCGCTGGGGGGGGAGAACAGATACGCAGTATTTT. It is translated as CASSHARWGGRTDTQYF. V is TRBV7-8 and J is TRBJ2-3; 7 positions agree with TRBD2. Unmatched junction bases numbered 14, after V lost 5 bases and J lost 3 bases. The CDR3 is 17 residues long. From germline, CDR1 is SGHVS and CDR2 FQNEAQ. The full variable domain, in which reference TRBV7-8 and TRBJ2-3 provide the parts outside the CDR3, is GAGVSQSPRYKVAKRGQDVALRCDPISGHVSLFWYQQALGQGPEFLTYFQNEAQLDKSGLPSDRFFAERPEGSVSTLKIQRTQQEDSAVYLCASSHARWGGRTDTQYFGPGTRLTVL.

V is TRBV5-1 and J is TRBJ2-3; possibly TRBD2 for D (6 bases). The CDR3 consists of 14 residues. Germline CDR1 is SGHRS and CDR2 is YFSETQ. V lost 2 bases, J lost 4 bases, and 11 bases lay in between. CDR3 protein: CASSLGGFPDTQYF. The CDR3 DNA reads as TGCGCCAGCAGCTTAGGAGGGTTTCCAGATACGCAGTATTTT.

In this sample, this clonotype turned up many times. The CDR3 nucleotides read TGCAGTGCTAGGGGGACTAGCAGCTACGAGCAGTACTTC. Translated, it gives CSARGTSSYEQYF. This chain uses TRBV20-1 with TRBJ2-7, with 9 bases identical to TRBD2. J lost 3 bases, V lost 3 bases, and 3 bases had no gene match. The CDR3 totals 13 residues. Per germline, CDR1 DFQATT and CDR2 SNEGSKA (reference sequence).

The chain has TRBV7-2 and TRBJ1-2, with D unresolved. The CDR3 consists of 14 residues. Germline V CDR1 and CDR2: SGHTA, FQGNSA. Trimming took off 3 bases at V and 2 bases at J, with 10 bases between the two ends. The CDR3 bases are TGTGCCAGCAGCTTTCTCTCTCGAAACTATGGCTACACCTTC. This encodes CASSFLSRNYGYTF.

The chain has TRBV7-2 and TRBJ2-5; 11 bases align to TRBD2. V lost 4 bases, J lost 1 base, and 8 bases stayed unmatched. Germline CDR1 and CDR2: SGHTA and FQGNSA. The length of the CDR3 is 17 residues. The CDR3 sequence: CASSSRTSGPTQETQYF. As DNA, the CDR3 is TGTGCCAGCAGCTCGCGGACTAGCGGGCCAACCCAAGAGACCCAGTACTTC.

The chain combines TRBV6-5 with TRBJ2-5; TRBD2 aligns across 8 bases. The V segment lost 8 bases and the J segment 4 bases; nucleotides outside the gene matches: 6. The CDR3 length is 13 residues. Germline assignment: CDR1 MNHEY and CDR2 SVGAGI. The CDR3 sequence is CASAGGRAETQYF. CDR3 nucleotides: TGTGCCAGCGCGGGGGGACGGGCAGAGACCCAGTACTTC.

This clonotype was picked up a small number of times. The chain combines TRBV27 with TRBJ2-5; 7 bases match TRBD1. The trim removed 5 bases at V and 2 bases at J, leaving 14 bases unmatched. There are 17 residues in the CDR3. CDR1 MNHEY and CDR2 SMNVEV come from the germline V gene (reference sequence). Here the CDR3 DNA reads TGTGCCAGCAGTACACTGCCGACAGGGTCGGGGCAAGAGACCCAGTACTTC. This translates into CASSTLPTGSGQETQYF.

Here the CDR3 reads CASSLDVGRGSYEQYF. The CDR3 coding sequence is TGTGCCAGCAGCTTAGATGTTGGGAGAGGCTCCTACGAGCAGTACTTC. The chain joins TRBV7-2 to TRBJ2-7; a possible D gene is TRBD2 (5 bases). CDR3 length: 16 amino acids. From germline, CDR1 is SGHTA and CDR2 FQGNSA. The V gene lost 1 base and the J gene lost 0 bases, with 13 bases spanning the gap.

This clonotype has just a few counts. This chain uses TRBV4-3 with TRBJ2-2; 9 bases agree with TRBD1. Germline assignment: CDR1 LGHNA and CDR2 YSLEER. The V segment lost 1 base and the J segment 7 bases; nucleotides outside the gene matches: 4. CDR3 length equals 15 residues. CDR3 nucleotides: TGCGCCAGCAGCCAAGGGACAGGGGAAGTCGGGGAGCTGTTTTTT. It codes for CASSQGTGEVGELFF.

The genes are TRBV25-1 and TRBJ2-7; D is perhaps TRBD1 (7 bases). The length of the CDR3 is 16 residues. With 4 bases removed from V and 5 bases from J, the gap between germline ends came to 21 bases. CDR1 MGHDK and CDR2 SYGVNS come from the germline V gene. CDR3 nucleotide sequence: TGTGCCAGCAGTGGCCAGGAGGGACAGCCTTTCCACGAGCAGTACTTC. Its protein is CASSGQEGQPFHEQYF.

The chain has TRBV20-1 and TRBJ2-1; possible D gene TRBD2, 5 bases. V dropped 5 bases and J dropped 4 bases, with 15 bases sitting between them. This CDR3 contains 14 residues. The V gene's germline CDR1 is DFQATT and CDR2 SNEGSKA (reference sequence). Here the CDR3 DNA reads TGCAGTGCTTCCCCCGCAGGACTGTACAATGAGCAGTTCTTC. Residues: CSASPAGLYNEQFF.

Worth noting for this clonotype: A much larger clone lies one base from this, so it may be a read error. As DNA, the CDR3 is TGTGCCAGCTGCCGGGACAGGCAAAATGACTACACCTTC. Translated: CASCRDRQNDYTF. This chain uses TRBV6-5 with TRBJ1-2; 8 bases are shared with TRBD1. CDR3 length equals 13 residues. V shed 8 bases and J 10 bases; nucleotides not matched to a gene: 12. Germline-derived CDR1 and CDR2 are MNHEY and SVGAGI.

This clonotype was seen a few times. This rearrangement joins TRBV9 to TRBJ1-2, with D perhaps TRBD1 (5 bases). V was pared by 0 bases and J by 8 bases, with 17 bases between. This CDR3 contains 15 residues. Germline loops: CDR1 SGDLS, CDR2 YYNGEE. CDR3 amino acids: CASSVDPAVWGGYTF. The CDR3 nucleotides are TGTGCCAGCAGCGTAGACCCGGCGGTTTGGGGCGGCTACACCTTC.

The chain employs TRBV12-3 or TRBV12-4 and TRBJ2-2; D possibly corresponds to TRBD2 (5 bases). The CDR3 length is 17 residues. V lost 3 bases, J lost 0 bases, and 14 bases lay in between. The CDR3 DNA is TGTGCCAGCAGTTTCAGAGGGTCCTTTGCGAACACCGGGGAGCTGTTTTTT. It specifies CASSFRGSFANTGELFF.

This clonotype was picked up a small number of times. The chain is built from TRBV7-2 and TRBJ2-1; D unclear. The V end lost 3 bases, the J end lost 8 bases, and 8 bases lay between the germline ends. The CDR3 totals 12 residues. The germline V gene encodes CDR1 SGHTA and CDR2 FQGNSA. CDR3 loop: CASSFSVHEQFF. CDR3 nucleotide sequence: TGTGCCAGCAGCTTCTCGGTTCATGAGCAGTTCTTC.

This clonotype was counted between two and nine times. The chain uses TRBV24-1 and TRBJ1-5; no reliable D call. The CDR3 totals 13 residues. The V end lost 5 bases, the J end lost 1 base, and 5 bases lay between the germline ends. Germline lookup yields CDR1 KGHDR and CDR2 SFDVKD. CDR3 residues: CATSVRSNQPQHF. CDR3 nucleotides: TGTGCCACCAGTGTTCGGAGCAATCAGCCCCAGCATTTT.

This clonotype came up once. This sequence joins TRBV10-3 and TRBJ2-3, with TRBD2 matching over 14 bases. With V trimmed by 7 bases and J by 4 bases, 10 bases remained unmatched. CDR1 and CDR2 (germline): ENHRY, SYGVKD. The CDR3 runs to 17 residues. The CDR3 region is CAITPRLTSGGADTQYF. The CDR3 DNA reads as TGTGCCATCACTCCGCGGTTGACTAGCGGGGGGGCAGATACGCAGTATTTT.

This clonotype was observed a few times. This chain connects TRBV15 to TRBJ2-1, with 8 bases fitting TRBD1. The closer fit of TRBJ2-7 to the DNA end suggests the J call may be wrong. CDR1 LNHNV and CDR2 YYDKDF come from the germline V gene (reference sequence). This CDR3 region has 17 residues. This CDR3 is CATSRDLGTGDYNEQYF. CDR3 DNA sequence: TGTGCCACCAGCAGAGACCTTGGGACAGGAGACTACAATGAGCAGTACTTC.